This entry lists 13 T cell receptor beta chains sequenced from one sample in a study of cytomegalovirus exposure and HLA in healthy donors. Clones were sequenced by immunoSEQ multiplex PCR, and TCRdb holds only the in-frame ones, with some missing. The repertoire holds 120,000 or so clones, with around 90% as singletons. Sequencing used PBMCs. These receptors came from a woman aged 18-29 years in good health and CMV-seronegative.

The chain couples TRBV6-6 to TRBJ2-7; D gene uncertain. In germline, CDR1 is MNHNY, CDR2 SVGAGI (reference sequence). Trimming removed 8 bases from V and 2 bases from J, with 10 bases in between. The CDR3 has 12 amino acids. CDR3 residues: CASQRGAYEQYF. CDR3 bases: TGTGCCAGCCAACGAGGTGCCTACGAGCAGTACTTC.

The chain couples TRBV5-4 to TRBJ2-3; D might be TRBD2 (6 bases). Deletions cut 3 bases from V and 1 base from J, with 15 bases between. The CDR3 covers 16 residues. The V gene's germline CDR1 is SGHNT and CDR2 YYREEE (reference sequence). The CDR3 region is CASSSTVVAGTDTQYF. CDR3 nucleotides: TGTGCCAGCAGCTCCACGGTGGTAGCGGGCACAGATACGCAGTATTTT.

The chain employs TRBV5-1 and TRBJ2-7; 13 bases align to TRBD2. The germline V gene encodes CDR1 SGHRS and CDR2 YFSETQ. The CDR3 is 17 residues long. V lost 3 bases and J lost 2; bases outside the gene matches: 8. CDR3 DNA sequence: TGCGCCAGCAGCTGGAGGACTAGCGGGGGCGATACCTACGAGCAGTACTTC. It translates to CASSWRTSGGDTYEQYF.

The gene calls are TRBV5-4 and TRBJ2-6, with 12 bases identical to TRBD2. This CDR3 comprises 20 residues. Germline V gene data show CDR1 as SGHNT and CDR2 as YYREEE (reference sequence). J lost 0 bases, V lost 0 bases, and 7 bases had no gene match. The CDR3 is CASSLVSTSGRLSGANVLTF. The CDR3 DNA reads as TGTGCCAGCAGCTTGGTTTCGACTAGCGGGAGACTCTCTGGGGCCAACGTCCTGACTTTC.

This rearrangement joins TRBV19 to TRBJ1-2, with a possible D match to TRBD1 (5 bases). With 4 bases removed from V and 4 bases from J, the gap between germline ends came to 16 bases. In germline, CDR1 is LNHDA, CDR2 SQIVND (reference sequence). The CDR3 is 15 residues long. The CDR3 nucleotides are TGTGCCAGTAGTAACACAGGTTCCCGGAGCTATGGCTACACCTTC. It codes for CASSNTGSRSYGYTF.

V usage is TRBV5-1 and J usage is TRBJ2-3; 7 bases are a match to TRBD1. This CDR3 is built from 16 residues. The germline gives CDR1 SGHRS, CDR2 YFSETQ. V trimming: 1 base; J trimming: 4 bases; junction bases outside the gene matches: 9. The CDR3, as DNA: TGCGCCAGCAGCTTGAGCGACAGGGCACAGGCAGATACGCAGTATTTT. The encoded protein is CASSLSDRAQADTQYF. The variable domain in full, with the rest retrieved from reference TRBV5-1 and TRBJ2-3, is KAGVTQTPRYLIKTRGQQVTLSCSPISGHRSVSWYQQTPGQGLQFLFEYFSETQRNKGNFPGRFSGRQFSNSRSEMNVSTLELGDSALYLCASSLSDRAQADTQYFGPGTRLTVL.

The chain joins TRBV6-1 to TRBJ1-5; D uncertain. The germline V gene has CDR1 MNHNS and CDR2 SASEGT. The V gene lost 3 bases and the J gene lost 2 bases, with 11 bases spanning the gap. This CDR3 contains 15 residues. CDR3 DNA: TGTGCCAGCAGTGACAAGTACGGAGGCAATCAGCCCCAGCATTTT. Translated, it gives CASSDKYGGNQPQHF.

CDR3 amino acids: CASSYHETGGAYGYTF. The DNA for the CDR3 is TGTGCCAGCAGTTACCATGAGACAGGGGGCGCCTATGGCTACACCTTC. V gene TRBV6-5 combines with J gene TRBJ1-2; 10 nucleotides line up with TRBD1. The V gene's germline CDR1 is MNHEY and CDR2 SVGAGI. J gave up 4 bases and V 2 bases, and 7 bases lay outside the gene matches. There are 16 residues in the CDR3.

The V call is TRBV9, the J call TRBJ2-1, with TRBD1 as a possible D gene (5 bases). The CDR3 length is 14 residues. Trimming stripped 2 bases from V and 6 bases from J, with 12 bases between. The germline V gene has CDR1 SGDLS and CDR2 YYNGEE. CDR3 sequence (DNA): TGTGCCAGCAGCGTCCAGGGCAAACGCAATGAGCAGTTCTTC. This encodes CASSVQGKRNEQFF.

The chain combines TRBV14 with TRBJ1-3; possible D gene TRBD1, 5 bases. The CDR3 length is 15 residues. The V end lost 5 bases, the J end lost 0 bases, and 11 bases lay between the germline ends. Germline CDR1 is SGHDN and CDR2 is FVKESK. CDR3 DNA sequence: TGTGCCAGCAGCTTTACAGGTTCCTCTGGAAACACCATATATTTT. This encodes CASSFTGSSGNTIYF.

CDR3 amino acids: CAIRAGAAGAFF. The CDR3 DNA reads as TGTGCCATCAGGGCAGGGGCGGCGGGTGCTTTCTTT. The chain has TRBV10-3 and TRBJ1-1; tentative D call: TRBD1 (6 bases). This CDR3 comprises 12 residues. V lost 6 bases, J lost 11 bases, and 16 bases lay in between. Germline V gene lookup returns CDR1 ENHRY and CDR2 SYGVKD.

V and J are TRBV27 and TRBJ1-5; D is ambiguous. V was shortened by 2 bases and J by 6 bases, with 14 bases between the two germline ends. Germline CDR1 and CDR2: MNHEY and SMNVEV (reference sequence). The CDR3 is 15 residues long. The CDR3 DNA is TGTGCCAGCAGTTTAGGCAGGTATTCGTTTCAGCCCCAGCATTTT. It yields the protein CASSLGRYSFQPQHF.

This chain joins TRBV28 and TRBJ2-7, with D maybe TRBD2 (5 bases). CDR3 length: 12 residues. Germline CDR1 and CDR2: MDHEN and SYDVKM. V shed 9 bases and J shed 3 bases, with 12 bases lying between them. Here the CDR3 reads CASRERFYEQYF. Here the CDR3 DNA reads TGTGCCAGTCGAGAGCGGTTCTACGAGCAGTACTTC. Looking up the rest from reference TRBV28 and TRBJ2-7 gives the full variable domain: DVKVTQSSRYLVKRTGEKVFLECVQDMDHENMFWYRQDPGLGLRLIYFSYDVKMKEKGDIPEGYSVSREKKERFSLILESASTNQTSMYLCASRERFYEQYFGPGTRLTVT.